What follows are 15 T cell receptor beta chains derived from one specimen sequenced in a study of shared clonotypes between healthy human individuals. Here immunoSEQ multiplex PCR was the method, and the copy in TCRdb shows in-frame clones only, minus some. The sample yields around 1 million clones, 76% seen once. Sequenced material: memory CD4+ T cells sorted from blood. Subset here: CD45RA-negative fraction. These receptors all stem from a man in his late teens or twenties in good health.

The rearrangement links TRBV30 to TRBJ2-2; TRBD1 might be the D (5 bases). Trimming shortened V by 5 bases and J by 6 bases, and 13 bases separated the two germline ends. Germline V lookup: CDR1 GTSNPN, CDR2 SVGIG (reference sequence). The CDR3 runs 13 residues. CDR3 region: CAWVSQGPGELFF. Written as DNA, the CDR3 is TGTGCCTGGGTGAGCCAGGGCCCCGGGGAGCTGTTTTTT.

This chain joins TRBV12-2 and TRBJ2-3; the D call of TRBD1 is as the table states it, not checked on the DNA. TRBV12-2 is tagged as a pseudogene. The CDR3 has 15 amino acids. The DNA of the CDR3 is TGTGCAAGTCGCCCGGACAGGGAAGGAACAGATACGCAGTATTTT. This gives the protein CASRPDREGTDTQYF.

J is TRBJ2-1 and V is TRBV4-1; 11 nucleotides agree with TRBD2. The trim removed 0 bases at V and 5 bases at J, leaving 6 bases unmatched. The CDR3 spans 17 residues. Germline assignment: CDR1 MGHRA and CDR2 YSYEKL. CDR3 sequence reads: CASSQDGTSGRHNEQFF. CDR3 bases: TGCGCCAGCAGCCAAGATGGGACTAGCGGACGCCACAATGAGCAGTTCTTC.

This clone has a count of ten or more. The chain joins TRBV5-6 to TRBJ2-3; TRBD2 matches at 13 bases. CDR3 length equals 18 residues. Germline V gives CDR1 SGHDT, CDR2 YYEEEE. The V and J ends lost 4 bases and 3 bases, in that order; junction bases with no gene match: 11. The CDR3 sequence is CASSPMTSGGPLTDTQYF. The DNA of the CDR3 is TGTGCCAGCAGCCCGATGACTAGCGGGGGGCCTTTAACAGATACGCAGTATTTT.

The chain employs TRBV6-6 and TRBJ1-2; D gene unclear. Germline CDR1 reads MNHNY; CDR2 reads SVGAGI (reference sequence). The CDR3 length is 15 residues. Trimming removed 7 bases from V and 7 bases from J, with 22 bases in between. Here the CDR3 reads CASNDPAGGYPGYTF. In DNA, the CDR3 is TGTGCCAGCAATGACCCCGCGGGAGGATACCCTGGCTACACCTTC.

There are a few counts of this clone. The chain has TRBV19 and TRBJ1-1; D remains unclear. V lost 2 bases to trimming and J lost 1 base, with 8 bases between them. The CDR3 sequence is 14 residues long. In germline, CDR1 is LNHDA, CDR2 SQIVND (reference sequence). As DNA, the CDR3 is TGTGCCAGTAGTATAACAATCGGGAACACTGAAGCTTTCTTT. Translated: CASSITIGNTEAFF.

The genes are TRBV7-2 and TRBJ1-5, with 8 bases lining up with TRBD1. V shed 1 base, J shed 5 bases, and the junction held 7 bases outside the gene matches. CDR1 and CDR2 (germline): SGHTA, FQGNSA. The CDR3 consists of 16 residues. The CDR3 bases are TGTGCCAGCAGCTTAGGGCACAGGGGGTCCGATCAGCCCCAGCATTTT. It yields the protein CASSLGHRGSDQPQHF.

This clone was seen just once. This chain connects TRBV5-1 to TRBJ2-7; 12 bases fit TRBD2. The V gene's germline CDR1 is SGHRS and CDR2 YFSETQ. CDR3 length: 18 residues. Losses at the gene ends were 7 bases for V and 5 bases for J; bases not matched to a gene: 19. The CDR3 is CASCPGRTPSGRAHEQYF. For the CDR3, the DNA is TGCGCCAGCTGTCCGGGCCGAACTCCTAGCGGGAGGGCCCACGAGCAGTACTTC.

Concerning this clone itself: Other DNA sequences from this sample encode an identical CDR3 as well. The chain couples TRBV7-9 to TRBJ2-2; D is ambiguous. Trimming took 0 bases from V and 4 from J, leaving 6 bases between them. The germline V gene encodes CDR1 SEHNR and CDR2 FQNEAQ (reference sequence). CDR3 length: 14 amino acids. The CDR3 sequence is CASSLALGTGELFF. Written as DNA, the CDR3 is TGTGCCAGCAGCTTAGCGCTGGGCACCGGGGAGCTGTTTTTT. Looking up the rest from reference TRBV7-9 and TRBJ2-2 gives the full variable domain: DTGVSQNPRHKITKRGQNVTFRCDPISEHNRLYWYRQTLGQGPEFLTYFQNEAQLEKSRLLSDRFSAERPKGSFSTLEIQRTEQGDSAMYLCASSLALGTGELFFGEGSRLTVL.

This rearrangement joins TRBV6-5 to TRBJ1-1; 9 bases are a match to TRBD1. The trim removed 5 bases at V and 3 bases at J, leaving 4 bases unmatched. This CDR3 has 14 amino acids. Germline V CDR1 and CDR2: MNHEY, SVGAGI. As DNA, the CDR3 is TGTGCCAGCAGTCCGGGACAGGGACACACTGAAGCTTTCTTT. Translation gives CASSPGQGHTEAFF.

This CDR3 is CASSLDRLAGVETQYF. CDR3 coding DNA: TGTGCCAGCAGCTTGGACAGACTAGCGGGAGTGGAGACCCAGTACTTC. This chain joins TRBV11-2 and TRBJ2-5, with 12 bases identical to TRBD2. Germline CDR1 is SGHAT and CDR2 is FQNNGV. The V gene end was trimmed by 3 bases and the J gene end by 5 bases; junction bases not matched to a gene: 7. There are 16 residues in the CDR3.

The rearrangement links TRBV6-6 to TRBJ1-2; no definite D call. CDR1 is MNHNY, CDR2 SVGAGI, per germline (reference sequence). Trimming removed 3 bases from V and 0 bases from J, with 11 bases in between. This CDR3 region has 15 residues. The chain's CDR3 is CASSYSERTNYGYTF. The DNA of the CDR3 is TGTGCCAGCAGTTATTCGGAGCGAACTAACTATGGCTACACCTTC.

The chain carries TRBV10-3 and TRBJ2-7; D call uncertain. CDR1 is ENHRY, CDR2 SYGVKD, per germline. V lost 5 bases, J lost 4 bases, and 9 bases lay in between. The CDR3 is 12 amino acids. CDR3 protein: CAISPTSYEQYF. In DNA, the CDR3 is TGTGCCATCAGTCCAACGTCGTACGAGCAGTACTTC.

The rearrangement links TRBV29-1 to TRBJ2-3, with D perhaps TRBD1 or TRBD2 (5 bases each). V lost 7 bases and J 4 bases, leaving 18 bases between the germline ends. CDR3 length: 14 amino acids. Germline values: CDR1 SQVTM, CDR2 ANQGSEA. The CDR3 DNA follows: TGCAGCGCTGGGACGCTCGGAGTCCCAGATACGCAGTATTTT. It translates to CSAGTLGVPDTQYF.

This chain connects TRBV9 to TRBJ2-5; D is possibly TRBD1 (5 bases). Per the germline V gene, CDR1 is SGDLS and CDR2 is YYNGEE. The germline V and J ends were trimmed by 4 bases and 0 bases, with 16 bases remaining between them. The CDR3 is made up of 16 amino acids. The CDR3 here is CASSPRQGQYQETQYF. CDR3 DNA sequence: TGTGCCAGCAGCCCGCGTCAGGGCCAGTACCAAGAGACCCAGTACTTC.